The entry that follows covers one T cell receptor beta chain sequence. What antigen it recognizes has not been identified. The record has no base qualities; no much larger clone is one base away. The cohort consisted of 600 to 700 healthy bone marrow donors. All cohort members were sampled while nominally healthy, although unrecorded immune exposures were likely present. The donor tested CMV seropositive and was one of the 289 seropositive cohort members. A peripheral blood sample was collected from each donor, and TCR beta sequencing was performed on peripheral blood mononuclear cells. Genomic DNA was extracted from the blood cell samples with the Qiagen DNeasy Blood Extraction Kit. These data originate in a study of cytomegalovirus exposure and HLA in healthy donors (dated by TCRdb to about 2017). In terms of the full investigation: An earlier analysis of roughly 500 of the donors reported under 300 Gb of sequence data and roughly 120 million unique TCR beta sequences obtained from 150 million to 200 million T cells. The study profiled the T cell repertoires of approximately 700 subjects by immunosequencing and related them to cytomegalovirus serostatus. The study combined high-throughput TCR immunosequencing, statistical association of individual TCRs with disease status, and machine learning to predict cytomegalovirus infection status. On average, about 240,000 unique TCR beta nucleotide sequences were sequenced per donor among some 420 genotyped donors of the cohort, with roughly 18% of those sequences being non-productive. A later analysis re-examined previously published TCR beta repertoires from hundreds of donors and added high-resolution HLA genotyping to investigate patterns of TCR occurrence. A separate validation cohort of about 110 different subjects was used in addition to the roughly 640-subject first cohort. A later genetic analysis used genome-wide SNP genotypes for about 65% of the roughly 700 donors, treating that subset as a discovery cohort. The aim of the study was to test whether cataloging public T cell receptors could identify signatures of past pathogen exposure. An early release covering more than 500 HLA-typed donors comprised roughly 300 gigabases of sequencing data and around 80 million unique TCR sequences. The number of donors typed differed by locus, with roughly 620-630 for A, B, C, DRB1 and DQB1, 522 for DQA1, over 600 for DPA1, and over 400 for DPB1. Donor age, sex, ethnicity and CMV serostatus were compiled together with the repertoire data. In an earlier analysis of roughly 580 of the donors, high-throughput TCR beta sequencing was used to judge whether each TCR beta V gene segment behaved as functional or pseudogenic. Because of strong linkage in the cohort, roughly five DR-DQ haplotypes were treated as single units for association and clustering. In the later analysis, no new phenotypic data were used to find candidate immune exposures; instead, reliance was placed on TCR beta sequences and their occurrence across donors. Every discovery cohort repertoire had been produced on one sequencing platform. Of the approximately 400 genotyped donors, 81% fell in the genetic ancestry cluster associated with self-reported Caucasian donors. Class I and class II HLA loci were covered by the typing at four-digit resolution. What the work shows at the level of the full study, not this receptor alone: Most TCR sequences were seen in very few donors, while some public TCRs were found in many individuals. An association between a missense DCLRE1C variant and V-gene and J-gene trimming of TCR beta chains was found in a later genetic analysis and replicated in an independent cohort. Compared with the 666-donor mean, donors in an Asian-associated ancestry cluster had fewer N-insertions in productive TCRs, according to a later genetic analysis. In a later analysis, most CMV-associated TCR beta chains were found to appear HLA-restricted, with HLA associations seemingly driven largely by CMV exposure. A later analysis reported that several top co-occurrence clusters appeared linked to parvovirus B19, influenza, CMV and Epstein-Barr virus. An earlier analysis of several hundred of the donors showed that most TCR beta V segments appeared in productive rearrangements either about 87% or about 30% of the time, which broadly matched IMGT annotations. A later analysis associated roughly 17,000 TCR beta sequences with specific HLA alleles at a false discovery rate of 0.05. In vitro tests confirmed that a few of the cytomegalovirus-associated TCR beta chains recognize cytomegalovirus antigens. Because counts were too low, more than 15 rarely observed V segments, including chromosome 9 orphons, were left out of the earlier analysis of 587 of the donors. According to the authors, the approach could potentially be generalized to other disease states and immunological phenotypes. Linkage disequilibrium might explain the correlated functional status among segregating V segments, but an unknown experimental factor could not be excluded. Only TCR beta chains were sequenced in this cohort, and the absence of alpha or paired-chain data limited detectable features. Presence/absence analyses assumed roughly uniform sequencing depth across donors, an assumption that may not hold. A further reported finding was that TCR beta sequences accurately predicted the HLA-A and HLA-B alleles for most subjects in the first cohort. For the cohort, immune exposure information was limited to CMV serostatus. A later analysis found that HLA-associated TCR beta chains were more clonally expanded and had lower generation probabilities than equally common non-associated chains. The study listed over 150 TCR beta chains as associated with cytomegalovirus. HLA typing was unavailable for some donors at each locus, so association tests used only the typed subset. According to a later analysis, TCR association rates differed among HLA loci, with DRB1 alleles showing the most associated TCRs and HLA-C alleles showing the fewest. Some IMGT-functional V segments, including TRBV6-2 and TRBV6-3, could not be told apart with the 87-base-pair reads, so those segments were excluded. Cytomegalovirus status was reported to be diagnosed by the classifier with high specificity and sensitivity in both the original and validation cohorts. When HLA alleles, especially DR and DQ, strongly co-occurred, attributing TCR associations to individual alleles was difficult. The sequencing pipeline was judged likely to have produced a cluster of highly shared sequence variants as a technical artifact.

CDR1 and CDR2 are read off the germline V gene as MDHEN and SYDVKM. Spanning cysteine to phenylalanine, the CDR3 consists of 12 amino acids. Only CDR3 DNA is held: 36 bases, read in frame from base 1. A distance of 15 bases separates the germline ends of V and J, which lose 5 bases and 11 bases respectively. Libraries were made using the immunoSEQ multiplex PCR assay. The multiplex PCR relied on a mix of 60 forward primers for TCR Vbeta segments and 13 reverse primers for TCR Jbeta segments. A multiplex PCR assay on genomic DNA amplified the CDR3 region of rearranged TCR beta genes. The Illumina HiSeq System was used to sequence the amplified TCR beta libraries as 87-base-pair reads. The source study handled its data this way. A later analysis counted around 72 million unique TCR beta chains across the 700 or so repertoires, and 9 million to 14 million of these chains were shared by at least two donors. Raw reads were error-corrected and collapsed into unique sequences by a nearest-neighbor algorithm in which closely related sequences were merged to remove PCR and sequencing errors. Alignment of CDR3 sequences to IMGT reference sequences was used to assign V, D and J gene segments. For a sequence to be retained, a match of at least six nucleotides was required to both a V gene segment and a J gene segment. Rearrangements were classified as productive when the CDR3 lacked stop codons and remained in frame with V and J, and all other rearrangements were classified as non-productive. CDR3 was defined according to IMGT convention as the region running from the second conserved V-encoded cysteine to the conserved J-encoded phenylalanine. The earlier analysis of 587 of the donors excluded sequences that lacked an unambiguous match to a single V gene segment. In an earlier analysis of several hundred of the donors, V segments were called functional above 56.7% productive rearrangements and were called segregating when the between-donor standard deviation exceeded 5%. To diagnose cytomegalovirus status from the catalog of TCR beta chain sequences, a statistical classification framework was built. In a later analysis, V and J genes were assigned by comparing TCR nucleotide sequences against IMGT/GENE-DB human TR gene sequences. A later analysis assigned CDR3 sequences and most-parsimonious VDJ recombination scenarios with the TCRdist pipeline. In a later analysis, each TCR beta chain was defined by its CDR3 amino acid sequence together with its V-gene family, and reads lacking a unique V-gene family were excluded. To address suspected cross-contamination and a sequencing artifact, a later analysis removed under 600 highly shared, low-generation-probability nucleotide sequences. In a later analysis, a clonal expansion index was calculated for each public chain from normalized within-repertoire ranks of inferred template counts. In a later analysis, generation probabilities were computed using a VDJ recombination model fitted to out-of-frame rearrangements, and the results were checked against IGoR. A later analysis scored TCR-TCR, TCR-HLA and TCR-CMV co-occurrence with hypergeometric tests, applying a repertoire-size bias correction to TCR pairs. False discovery rates were estimated in a later analysis by permuting HLA or CMV assignments 20 times. A later analysis grouped co-occurring TCRs with DBSCAN, adding TCRdist sequence similarity when clustering within HLA-allele-positive subsets. For co-occurrence clustering, repertoires with fewer than 30,000 or more than 120,000 public chains were excluded, along with a handful of repertoires with anomalous nucleotide sharing. TCRdb stores this immuneACCESS table with in-frame sequences only. Part of the clones is absent; in the studies checked, under half of the shortfall reflects unresolved V genes, and no reason is known for the rest. V and J calls and clone size come straight from that table; D and trimming were deduced from the DNA. The sample yields 110,000 to 150,000 clones; about 74% were counted once. The ten largest account for roughly 4.5% of the sample.

The chain is assembled from TRBV28 and TRBJ1-1; no D gene is confidently identified. The sequenced sample was PBMCs. This TCR was recovered from a man aged 18 to 30 in good health and CMV-seropositive. The sequence in DNA is TGTGCCAGCAGTAGCAGAGGGCAGTCGGCTTTCTTT. Translated, it reads CASSSRGQSAFF.